The T cell receptor (beta chain) described here comes from a study of T cell repertoires in cytomegalovirus infection. On the study more broadly: Matching HLA type and CMV infection were both indicated by public TCR beta signatures.

The CDR3 runs 13 residues. Trimming left V 6 bases short and J 7 bases short, with 15 bases between. Germline assignment: CDR1 MNHNS and CDR2 SASEGT. This clonotype was seen a handful of times. Antigen: not known. TCRdb recomputed calls from the reads with MiXCR, one row per CDR3 protein. The sample contains fewer than 1,000,000 distinct CDR3 sequences, less than 40% of which appear only once. The rearrangement links TRBV6-1 to TRBJ1-2, with D possibly being TRBD1 (6 bases). This material consisted of cultured CD8+ T cells from PBMCs, taken from culture after CMV antigen stimulation. This TCR derives from a human donor in good health (CMV status not recorded). Some clones in this sample may be carry-over from other donors' samples. CDR3 region: CASSATGSFGYTF. Here the CDR3 DNA reads TGTGCCAGCAGCGCGACAGGTTCCTTTGGCTACACCTTC.